The 12 T cell receptor beta chains below all came from one sample that was sequenced in a study of Graves' ophthalmopathy and Graves' hyperthyroidism. Amplifying from RNA transcripts, the study obtained TCR beta CDR3 regions. Amplification began with first-round RT-PCR using HTBI primers, then second-round multiplex PCR was performed. TCRdb fed the multiplex PCR reads into MiXCR, producing one record per CDR3 protein. The data contain fewer than 600,000 distinct CDR3 sequences, roughly an eighth of them singletons. Specimen: blood. These TCRs come from a woman under 40 with Graves' ophthalmopathy.

This clonotype has ten or more counts. The chain employs TRBV24-1 and TRBJ2-2; D gene unclear. V gave up 3 bases and J gave up 6 bases, with 4 bases separating them. The germline gives CDR1 KGHDR, CDR2 SFDVKD. The CDR3 length is 12 residues. The CDR3 DNA reads TGTGCCACCAGTGATCGGTCCGGGGAGCTGTTTTTT. Encoded protein: CATSDRSGELFF.

This clonotype was found many times. The chain joins TRBV6-2 or TRBV6-3 to TRBJ2-2, with 8 bases matching TRBD2. The CDR3 is made up of 16 amino acids. The V segment lost 6 bases and the J segment 4 bases; nucleotides outside the gene matches: 10. The germline V gene encodes CDR1 MNHEY and CDR2 SVGEGT. The CDR3 bases are TGTGCCAGCAGCTCATACGGACTAGCCCCCACCGGGGAGCTGTTTTTT. As protein: CASSSYGLAPTGELFF.

The sample holds many counts of this clonotype. V usage is TRBV27 and J usage is TRBJ1-5; D possibly corresponds to TRBD1 (5 bases). CDR1 MNHEY and CDR2 SMNVEV come from the germline V gene (reference sequence). CDR3 length: 15 residues. V was pared by 6 bases and J by 1 base, with 13 bases between. CDR3 DNA: TGTGCCAGCAGCCGGACATTTACCAGCAATCAGCCCCAGCATTTT. Amino acids: CASSRTFTSNQPQHF.

This clonotype occurred a few times. The rearrangement joins TRBV18 to TRBJ1-6; possible D gene TRBD1, 5 bases. Trimming removed 2 bases from V and 10 bases from J, with 18 bases in between. Germline-derived CDR1 and CDR2 are KGHSH and LQKENI. This CDR3 is built from 16 residues. CDR3 in amino acids: CASSPVAEGPHSPLHF. CDR3 in DNA: TGTGCCAGCTCACCAGTGGCAGAGGGGCCTCACTCACCCCTCCACTTT.

V is TRBV4-2 and J is TRBJ2-7; 8 bases fit TRBD2. The junction had 13 bases not matched to a gene; V was cut back by 0 bases and J by 3 bases. This CDR3 region has 18 residues. Looked up from germline, CDR1 is LGHNA and CDR2 is YNFKEQ. The DNA of the CDR3 is TGTGCCAGCAGCCAAGAAGGTCCCCCGGGACTAGAGGGCTACGAGCAGTACTTC. Amino acids: CASSQEGPPGLEGYEQYF.

This clonotype occurred many times. The chain carries TRBV12-3 or TRBV12-4 and TRBJ2-6; 10 bases agree with TRBD2. V lost 6 bases, J lost 1 base, and 9 bases stayed unmatched. This CDR3 is 18 amino acids long. In nucleotides, the CDR3 is TGTGCCAGCAGCCTTGGACTAGCGGTGGTATCTGGGGCCAACGTCCTGACTTTC. It yields the protein CASSLGLAVVSGANVLTF.

This clonotype was recorded at least ten times. This chain connects TRBV7-2 to TRBJ2-2; TRBD1 is a possible D gene (6 bases). Germline CDR1 reads SGHTA; CDR2 reads FQGNSA. Trimming stripped 3 bases from V and 4 bases from J, with 15 bases between. The CDR3 has 16 amino acids. This CDR3 reads CASSFTSGGSTGELFF. The CDR3 DNA reads TGTGCCAGCAGCTTCACGAGTGGGGGCAGCACCGGGGAGCTGTTTTTT.

This clonotype was picked up many times. The V and J genes are TRBV15 and TRBJ2-2; TRBD1 is a possible D gene (6 bases). V lost 7 bases and J lost 7, with 19 bases in between. Germline CDR1 is LNHNV and CDR2 is YYDKDF (reference sequence). CDR3 length equals 15 residues. The CDR3 spells CATMARDKGSGELFF. The CDR3 coding sequence is TGTGCCACCATGGCACGGGACAAAGGCAGCGGGGAGCTGTTTTTT.

The table lists this clonotype with many counts. V gene TRBV13 combines with J gene TRBJ2-7; 8 bases line up with TRBD2. The CDR3 is 14 residues long. CDR1 is PRHDT, CDR2 FYEKMQ, per germline (reference sequence). The V and J ends lost 5 bases and 6 bases, in that order; junction bases with no gene match: 9. The CDR3 loop reads CASSPWGLDGEQYF. The CDR3 nucleotides are TGTGCCAGCAGCCCGTGGGGACTAGATGGCGAGCAGTACTTC.

This clonotype was observed many times. The V and J genes are TRBV5-1 and TRBJ1-1; 7 bases align to TRBD1. V was pared by 4 bases and J by 5 bases, with 11 bases of the junction left unmatched. The CDR3 has 15 residues. Germline assignment: CDR1 SGHRS and CDR2 YFSETQ. CDR3 amino acids: CASSMTRGLGTEAFF. The CDR3 bases are TGCGCCAGCAGCATGACCAGGGGGTTAGGTACTGAAGCTTTCTTT.

This clonotype was observed many times. The chain links TRBV6-5 to TRBJ2-2; D gene unclear. The V gene's germline CDR1 is MNHEY and CDR2 SVGAGI. Between the trimmed V and J ends, which lost 8 bases and 1 base, there was a span of 5 bases. The CDR3 has 12 amino acids. The CDR3 loop is CASSWNTGELFF. In nucleotides, the CDR3 is TGTGCCAGCTCCTGGAACACCGGGGAGCTGTTTTTT.

The chain couples TRBV14 to TRBJ1-2; tentative D call: TRBD1 (6 bases). The CDR3 runs 14 residues. The ends were cut back, 2 bases at V and 7 bases at J, with 14 bases in the middle. Germline V gene sequence: CDR1 SGHDN, CDR2 FVKESK. The CDR3 loop is CASSQITGRFGYTF. CDR3 DNA: TGTGCCAGCAGCCAAATTACAGGGCGGTTTGGCTACACCTTC.